The entry below describes one T cell receptor (beta chain). The sample belongs to a study of blood T cell repertoires in COVID-19. At the level of the study: Material from acute and convalescent COVID-19 was sourced from the United States, Italy and Spain.

The V and J ends lost 7 bases and 0 bases, in that order; junction bases with no gene match: 11. Germline V CDR1 and CDR2: LNHDA, SQIVND (reference sequence). The CDR3 is made up of 17 amino acids. Assay: immunoSEQ multiplex PCR; the TCRdb copy retains only in-frame clones and omits some. This table has about 160,000 clones, approximately 87% appearing once. Sequencing input: peripheral blood. V is TRBV19 and J is TRBJ2-4, with TRBD2 identical over 8 bases. The receptor's source is a woman aged 70-85 years with COVID-19, enrolled during active disease. The DNA for the CDR3 is TGTGCCAGTATCGGCAGGGGACTAGAGATAGCCAAAAACATTCAGTACTTC. Translating it yields CASIGRGLEIAKNIQYF.